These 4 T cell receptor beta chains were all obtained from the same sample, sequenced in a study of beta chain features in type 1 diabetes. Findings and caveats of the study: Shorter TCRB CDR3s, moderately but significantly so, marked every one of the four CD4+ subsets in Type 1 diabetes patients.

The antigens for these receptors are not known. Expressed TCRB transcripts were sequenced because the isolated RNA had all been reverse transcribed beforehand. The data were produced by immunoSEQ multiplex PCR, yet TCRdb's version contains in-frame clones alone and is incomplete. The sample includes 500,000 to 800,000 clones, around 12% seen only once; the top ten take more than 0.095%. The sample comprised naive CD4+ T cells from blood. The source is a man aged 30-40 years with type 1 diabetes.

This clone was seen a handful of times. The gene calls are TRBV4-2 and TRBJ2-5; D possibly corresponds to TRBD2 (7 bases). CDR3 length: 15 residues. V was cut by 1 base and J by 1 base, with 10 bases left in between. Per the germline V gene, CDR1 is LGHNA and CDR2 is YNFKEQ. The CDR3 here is CASSQGAGAQETQYF. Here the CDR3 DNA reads TGTGCCAGCAGCCAAGGGGCGGGGGCCCAAGAGACCCAGTACTTC.

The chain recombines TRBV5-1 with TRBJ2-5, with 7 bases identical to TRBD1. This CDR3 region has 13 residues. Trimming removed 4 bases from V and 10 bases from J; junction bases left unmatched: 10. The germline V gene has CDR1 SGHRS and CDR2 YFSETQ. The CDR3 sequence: CASSPGTAAGQYF. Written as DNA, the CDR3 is TGCGCCAGCAGCCCCGGGACAGCTGCCGGCCAGTACTTC.

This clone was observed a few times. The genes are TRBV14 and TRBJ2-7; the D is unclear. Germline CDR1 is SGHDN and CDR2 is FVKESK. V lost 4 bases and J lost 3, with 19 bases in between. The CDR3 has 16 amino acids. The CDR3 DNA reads TGTGCCAGCAGCCCTTCAAAGGCCTACTCCTTCTACGAGCAGTACTTC. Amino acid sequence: CASSPSKAYSFYEQYF. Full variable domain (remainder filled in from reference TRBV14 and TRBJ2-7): EAGVTQFPSHSVIEKGQTVTLRCDPISGHDNLYWYRRVMGKEIKFLLHFVKESKQDESGMPNNRFLAERTGGTYSTLKVQPAELEDSGVYFCASSPSKAYSFYEQYFGPGTRLTVT.

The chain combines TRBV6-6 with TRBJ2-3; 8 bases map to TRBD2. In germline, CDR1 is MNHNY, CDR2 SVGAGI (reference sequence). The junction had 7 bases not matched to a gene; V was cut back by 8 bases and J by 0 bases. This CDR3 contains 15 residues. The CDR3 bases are TGTGCCAGCCAAACGGGGGGGTACAGCACAGATACGCAGTATTTT. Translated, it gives CASQTGGYSTDTQYF.